These 32 T cell receptor beta chains were all obtained from the same sample, sequenced in a study of blood T cell repertoires in COVID-19. Data came from immunoSEQ multiplex PCR; TCRdb stores just in-frame clones and leaves some out. The sample has approximately 230,000 clones, roughly 80% seen once. Material for sequencing was peripheral blood. The receptors here all came from a man older than 75 with acute or convalescent COVID-19.

The sample holds a few counts of this clone. CDR3 nucleotide sequence: TGTGCCAGCAGTCCACTCCGGGACAGGAATAATTCACCCCTCCACTTT. It is translated as CASSPLRDRNNSPLHF. V and J are TRBV27 and TRBJ1-6, with 8 nucleotides matching TRBD1. V gave up 5 bases and J gave up 5 bases; unmatched junction bases: 8. The CDR3 spans 16 residues. Germline assignment: CDR1 MNHEY and CDR2 SMNVEV (reference sequence).

This chain joins TRBV3-1 (or the pseudogene TRBV3-2) and TRBJ1-3; perhaps TRBD1 as D (6 bases). Trimming removed 2 bases at V and 4 bases at J, with 12 bases between. The CDR3 is made up of 15 amino acids. Germline loops: CDR1 LGHDT, CDR2 YNNKEL (reference sequence). The CDR3 protein is CASSQRGGTGNTIYF. Here the CDR3 DNA reads TGTGCCAGCAGCCAAAGGGGGGGCACAGGAAACACCATATATTTT.

This clone came up a few times. This clone may be a read error of a much larger clone one base away. Other DNA variants within this sample encode the same CDR3. The chain carries TRBV18 and TRBJ1-2, with 7 bases identical to TRBD1. Per germline, CDR1 KGHSH and CDR2 LQKENI. The CDR3 covers 12 residues. Germline trimming cut 6 bases from V and 4 bases from J; bases unmatched to any gene: 2. CDR3 residues: CASSRQGYGYTF. The DNA for the CDR3 is TGTGCCAGCTCCCGACAGGGCTATGGCTACACCTTC.

This rearrangement joins TRBV5-4 to TRBJ1-3; 9 nucleotides match TRBD1. The CDR3 extends over 17 amino acids. Germline V CDR1 and CDR2: SGHNT, YYREEE (reference sequence). J lost 1 base, V lost 0 bases, and 5 bases had no gene match. The CDR3 nucleotides are TGTGCCAGCAGCTTGGGGGGGACAGGGTTTTCTGGAAACACCATATATTTT. Translation gives CASSLGGTGFSGNTIYF.

The chain is built from TRBV30 and TRBJ1-1, with no clear D. Looked up from germline, CDR1 is GTSNPN and CDR2 is SVGIG (reference sequence). The CDR3 has 12 amino acids. V dropped 0 bases and J dropped 4 bases, with 6 bases sitting between them. CDR3 nucleotide sequence: TGTGCCTGGAGTGTACTCGTCACTGAAGCTTTCTTT. Translating it yields CAWSVLVTEAFF.

This chain uses TRBV5-1 with TRBJ1-3, with a weak D call TRBD1 (5 bases). CDR3 length: 16 residues. Germline V gene data show CDR1 as SGHRS and CDR2 as YFSETQ. The V end was cut by 0 bases, the J end by 2 bases, with 12 bases between. Written as DNA, the CDR3 is TGCGCCAGCAGCTTGGCGCGTCCCAGGGCTGGAAACACCATATATTTT. Residues: CASSLARPRAGNTIYF.

This rearrangement joins TRBV7-9 to TRBJ2-1; TRBD2 agrees at 7 bases. Germline V gene data show CDR1 as SEHNR and CDR2 as FQNEAQ (reference sequence). V trimming: 8 bases; J trimming: 0 bases; junction bases outside the gene matches: 7. The CDR3 loop spans 15 amino acids. The CDR3: CASVLAESSYNEQFF. In nucleotides, the CDR3 is TGTGCCAGCGTTCTAGCGGAGAGCTCCTACAATGAGCAGTTCTTC.

This chain joins TRBV24-1 and TRBJ2-3, with TRBD1 matching 9 bases. Germline lookup yields CDR1 KGHDR and CDR2 SFDVKD. After removal of 7 bases from V and 4 bases from J, the junction contained 2 bases not matched to a gene. This CDR3 comprises 13 residues. CDR3 in amino acids: CATRTGGSDTQYF. CDR3 nucleotide sequence: TGTGCCACCAGGACAGGGGGGTCAGATACGCAGTATTTT.

This clone was observed a handful of times. The rearrangement links TRBV7-2 to TRBJ2-3; weak D call: TRBD2 (6 bases). The germline V and J ends were trimmed by 6 bases and 0 bases, with 16 bases remaining between them. The germline V gene encodes CDR1 SGHTA and CDR2 FQGNSA. The CDR3 runs to 16 residues. CDR3 amino acids: CASSRVAALSTDTQYF. In DNA form, the CDR3 reads TGTGCCAGCAGTCGCGTAGCGGCTTTAAGCACAGATACGCAGTATTTT.

The rearrangement uses TRBV7-9 and TRBJ1-6; D might be TRBD1 (5 bases). Germline loops: CDR1 SEHNR, CDR2 FQNEAQ (reference sequence). The CDR3 is 15 amino acids. Between the trimmed V and J ends, which lost 5 bases and 9 bases, there was a span of 17 bases. The CDR3 is CASSQFGRVGSPLHF. For the CDR3, the DNA is TGTGCCAGCAGCCAATTTGGCAGGGTGGGTTCACCCCTCCACTTT.

The chain links TRBV19 to TRBJ1-5; D is unresolved. Per germline, CDR1 LNHDA and CDR2 SQIVND (reference sequence). V lost 3 bases and J lost 0, with 12 bases in between. The CDR3 is 16 residues long. CDR3 loop: CASSISGAGSNQPQHF. In nucleotides, the CDR3 is TGTGCCAGTAGTATCTCGGGAGCGGGTAGCAATCAGCCCCAGCATTTT.

The gene calls are TRBV5-1 and TRBJ1-1, with TRBD1 as a possible D gene (6 bases). Germline CDR1 and CDR2: SGHRS and YFSETQ. V was cut by 3 bases and J by 4 bases, with 13 bases left in between. The CDR3 is 14 residues long. In DNA form, the CDR3 reads TGCGCCAGCAGCTCACAGGGATTCGGCACTGAAGCTTTCTTT. Protein: CASSSQGFGTEAFF.

This chain joins TRBV5-4 and TRBJ2-3; 8 bases align to TRBD1. This CDR3 spans 13 amino acids. The V gene's germline CDR1 is SGHNT and CDR2 YYREEE (reference sequence). V was clipped by 3 bases and J by 5 bases; unmatched bases: 2. The CDR3 spells CASSSDRGDTQYF. CDR3 sequence (DNA): TGTGCCAGCAGCTCCGACAGGGGAGATACGCAGTATTTT.

This chain connects TRBV6-5 to TRBJ1-3; 10 nucleotides match TRBD1. V shed 6 bases and J 11 bases; nucleotides not matched to a gene: 10. The CDR3 sequence is 14 residues long. In germline, CDR1 is MNHEY, CDR2 SVGAGI. CDR3 bases: TGTGCCAGCAGAGACCCGACAGGGGGCGCAGCCATATATTTT. It encodes CASRDPTGGAAIYF.

The chain uses TRBV5-4 and TRBJ1-3, with 9 positions matching TRBD1. Germline V gene lookup returns CDR1 SGHNT and CDR2 YYREEE (reference sequence). Trimming took 2 bases from V and 3 from J; bases not matched to a gene: 3. There are 15 residues in the CDR3. CDR3: CASSFGTGLGNTIYF. The CDR3 DNA is TGTGCCAGCAGCTTCGGGACAGGGCTTGGAAACACCATATATTTT.

The chain combines TRBV3-1 (or the pseudogene TRBV3-2) with TRBJ2-7; the match to TRBD1 covers 10 bases. In germline, CDR1 is LGHDT, CDR2 YNNKEL (reference sequence). With 0 bases clipped from V and 3 bases from J, the junction kept 17 bases outside the gene matches. The CDR3 totals 20 residues. In nucleotides, the CDR3 is TGTGCCAGCAGCCAAGAAGGTAACCCGGGACAGGGGTCCCTCGGCTACGAGCAGTACTTC. Its protein product is CASSQEGNPGQGSLGYEQYF.

The chain is built from TRBV10-1 and TRBJ2-2; TRBD1 agrees at 7 bases. Germline V gene lookup returns CDR1 WNHNN and CDR2 SYGVQD (reference sequence). This CDR3 is built from 17 residues. The V segment lost 0 bases and the J segment 3 bases; nucleotides outside the gene matches: 7. The CDR3 nucleotides are TGCGCCAGCAGTGAGTCGAGGTTCCAGGGGGACACCGGGGAGCTGTTTTTT. Translated: CASSESRFQGDTGELFF.

The gene calls are TRBV6-1 and TRBJ1-5; D is undetermined. V was pared by 3 bases and J by 0 bases, with 6 bases between. Germline-derived CDR1 and CDR2 are MNHNS and SASEGT. The CDR3 runs 14 residues. CDR3 sequence (DNA): TGTGCCAGCAGTGATCTGAGTAGCAATCAGCCCCAGCATTTT. Translating gives CASSDLSSNQPQHF.

The V and J genes are TRBV18 and TRBJ2-3, with TRBD2 identical over 15 bases. CDR3 length: 19 residues. The germline gives CDR1 KGHSH, CDR2 LQKENI. The trim removed 0 bases at V and 0 bases at J, leaving 4 bases unmatched. The CDR3: CASSPPGLAGGRSTDTQYF. The CDR3 DNA is TGTGCCAGCTCACCACCGGGACTAGCGGGGGGCAGGAGCACAGATACGCAGTATTTT.

This chain links TRBV7-9 with TRBJ1-6; 8 bases match TRBD1. This CDR3 contains 15 residues. Germline CDR1 SEHNR, CDR2 FQNEAQ (reference sequence). The J segment lost 7 bases and the V segment lost 3 bases, leaving 5 bases of the junction unmatched. CDR3 DNA sequence: TGTGCCAGCAGCTTCAACCGGGACAGGAATTCACCCCTCCACTTT. This gives the protein CASSFNRDRNSPLHF.

The genes are TRBV11-2 and TRBJ1-4; the D gene is possibly TRBD1 (6 bases). Germline V CDR1 and CDR2: SGHAT, FQNNGV. The germline V and J ends were trimmed by 5 bases and 7 bases, with 14 bases remaining between them. This CDR3 comprises 14 residues. The CDR3 protein is CASSQDSYREKLFF. CDR3 bases: TGTGCCAGCAGCCAGGACAGTTATCGTGAAAAACTGTTTTTT. The whole variable domain, remainder taken from reference TRBV11-2 and TRBJ1-4, is EAGVAQSPRYKIIEKRQSVAFWCNPISGHATLYWYQQILGQGPKLLIQFQNNGVVDDSQLPKDRFSAERLKGVDSTLKIQPAKLEDSAVYLCASSQDSYREKLFFGSGTQLSVL.

V gene TRBV11-2 combines with J gene TRBJ1-5, with 7 bases that match TRBD1. Germline CDR1 SGHAT, CDR2 FQNNGV. CDR3 length: 17 amino acids. V dropped 5 bases and J dropped 6; count of bases not matched to a gene: 16. In DNA form, the CDR3 reads TGTGCCAGCAGCCCCCCGAGGCAGGGGGTAGTAAGTCAGCCCCAGCATTTT. This gives the protein CASSPPRQGVVSQPQHF.

The rearrangement uses TRBV5-1 and TRBJ1-2; 9 positions match TRBD1. Unmatched junction bases numbered 8, after V lost 0 bases and J lost 8 bases. The CDR3 loop spans 15 amino acids. The germline V gene encodes CDR1 SGHRS and CDR2 YFSETQ. The CDR3 spells CASSLDPGQGDGYTF. The CDR3 DNA is TGCGCCAGCAGCTTGGATCCGGGACAGGGAGACGGCTACACCTTC.

V usage is TRBV11-1 and J usage is TRBJ2-1; 9 bases line up with TRBD2. The CDR3 totals 16 residues. V shed 5 bases and J 5 bases; nucleotides not matched to a gene: 10. CDR1 is SGHAT and CDR2 is FQDESV in the germline V gene (reference sequence). The CDR3 protein is CASSQTAAGGNNEQFF. The DNA for the CDR3 is TGTGCCAGCAGCCAGACCGCAGCGGGGGGCAACAATGAGCAGTTCTTC.

The chain has TRBV5-1 and TRBJ2-5, with D possibly TRBD2 on 6 matching bases. This CDR3 has 15 residues. CDR1 is SGHRS, CDR2 YFSETQ, per germline. V was clipped by 7 bases and J by 6 bases, with 22 bases between them. CDR3: CASGPTGLGGQTQYF. CDR3 nucleotides: TGCGCCAGCGGCCCGACGGGACTCGGTGGACAGACCCAGTACTTC. The whole variable domain, remainder taken from reference TRBV5-1 and TRBJ2-5, is KAGVTQTPRYLIKTRGQQVTLSCSPISGHRSVSWYQQTPGQGLQFLFEYFSETQRNKGNFPGRFSGRQFSNSRSEMNVSTLELGDSALYLCASGPTGLGGQTQYFGPGTRLLVL.

The rearrangement joins TRBV30 to TRBJ1-3; D gene ambiguous. The germline V gene has CDR1 GTSNPN and CDR2 SVGIG (reference sequence). The CDR3 runs to 14 residues. The V gene lost 2 bases and the J gene lost 1 base, with 9 bases spanning the gap. CDR3 sequence reads: CAWSNSRSGNTIYF. CDR3 coding DNA: TGTGCCTGGAGTAACAGTAGGTCTGGAAACACCATATATTTT.

This clone was seen a handful of times. The gene calls are TRBV6-6 and TRBJ2-1, with 11 bases that match TRBD2. Germline V lookup: CDR1 MNHNY, CDR2 SVGAGI (reference sequence). The CDR3 consists of 17 residues. V lost 6 bases and J lost 0; bases outside the gene matches: 7. CDR3 sequence reads: CASSRLAGWSSYNEQFF. CDR3 in DNA: TGTGCCAGCAGCCGACTAGCGGGGTGGAGCTCCTACAATGAGCAGTTCTTC.

The gene calls are TRBV5-1 and TRBJ2-7; D possibly corresponds to TRBD1 (5 bases). CDR3 length equals 12 residues. V dropped 2 bases and J dropped 5 bases, with 8 bases sitting between them. The germline V gene encodes CDR1 SGHRS and CDR2 YFSETQ. The DNA of the CDR3 is TGCGCCAGCAGCTTAGCAGGGAACGAGCAGTACTTC. Protein: CASSLAGNEQYF.

The rearrangement uses TRBV5-1 and TRBJ1-2, with D perhaps matching TRBD1 (5 bases). The CDR3 spans 13 residues. CDR1 and CDR2 (germline): SGHRS, YFSETQ. V gave up 3 bases and J gave up 2 bases, with 8 bases separating them. The chain's CDR3 is CASSSGANYGYTF. CDR3 coding DNA: TGCGCCAGCAGCTCTGGGGCAAACTATGGCTACACCTTC.

This clone has only one observation. This chain connects TRBV28 to TRBJ1-1; D is perhaps TRBD1 (6 bases). V was trimmed by 6 bases and J by 4 bases, leaving 18 bases between them. The CDR3 has 15 amino acids. From germline, CDR1 is MDHEN and CDR2 SYDVKM. CDR3 amino acids: CASRRSTGSRTEAFF. The CDR3 DNA follows: TGTGCCAGCAGACGTTCTACAGGGAGCCGCACTGAAGCTTTCTTT. The variable domain in full, completed from reference TRBV28 and TRBJ1-1, reads DVKVTQSSRYLVKRTGEKVFLECVQDMDHENMFWYRQDPGLGLRLIYFSYDVKMKEKGDIPEGYSVSREKKERFSLILESASTNQTSMYLCASRRSTGSRTEAFFGQGTRLTVV.

This chain uses TRBV6-5 with TRBJ2-7, with TRBD2 identical over 13 bases. Germline values: CDR1 MNHEY, CDR2 SVGAGI. The V gene end was trimmed by 6 bases and the J gene end by 2 bases; junction bases not matched to a gene: 1. The CDR3 length is 14 residues. Written as DNA, the CDR3 is TGTGCCAGCAGGGGGACTAGCGGGACCTACGAGCAGTACTTC. It is translated as CASRGTSGTYEQYF.

The chain is built from TRBV11-3 and TRBJ2-7, with 8 bases lining up with TRBD2. Germline V gene lookup returns CDR1 SGHNT and CDR2 YENEEA. The CDR3 extends over 13 amino acids. Trimming removed 2 bases from V and 3 bases from J; junction bases left unmatched: 0. The CDR3 bases are TGTGCCAGCAGCTTACTAGCGGGCTACGAGCAGTACTTC. This sequence encodes CASSLLAGYEQYF.